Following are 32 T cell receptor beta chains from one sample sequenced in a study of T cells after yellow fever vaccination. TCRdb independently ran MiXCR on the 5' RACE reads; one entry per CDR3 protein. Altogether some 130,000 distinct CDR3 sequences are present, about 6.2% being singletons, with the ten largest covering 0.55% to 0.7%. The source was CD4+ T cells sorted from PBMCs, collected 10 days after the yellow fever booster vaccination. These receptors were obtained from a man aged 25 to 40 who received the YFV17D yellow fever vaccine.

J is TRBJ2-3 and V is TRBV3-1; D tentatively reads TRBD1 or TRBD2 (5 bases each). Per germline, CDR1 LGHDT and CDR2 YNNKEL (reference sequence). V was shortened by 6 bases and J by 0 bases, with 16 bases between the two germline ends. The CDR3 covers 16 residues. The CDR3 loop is CASRQPGRLSTDTQYF. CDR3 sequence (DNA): TGTGCCAGCAGGCAGCCGGGGCGGTTAAGCACAGATACGCAGTATTTT.

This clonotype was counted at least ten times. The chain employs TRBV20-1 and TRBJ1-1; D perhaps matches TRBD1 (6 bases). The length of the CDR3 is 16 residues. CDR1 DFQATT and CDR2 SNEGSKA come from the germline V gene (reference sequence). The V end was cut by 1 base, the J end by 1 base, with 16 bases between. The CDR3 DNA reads TGCAGTGCTAGAGGTAACAGGGAATCGGCGAACACTGAAGCTTTCTTT. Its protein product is CSARGNRESANTEAFF.

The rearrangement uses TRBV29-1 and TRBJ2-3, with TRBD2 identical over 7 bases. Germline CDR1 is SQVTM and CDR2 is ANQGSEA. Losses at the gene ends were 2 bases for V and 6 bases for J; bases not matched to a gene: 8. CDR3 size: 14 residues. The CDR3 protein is CSVERRLAMDTQYF. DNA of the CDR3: TGCAGCGTTGAACGGCGACTAGCTATGGATACGCAGTATTTT.

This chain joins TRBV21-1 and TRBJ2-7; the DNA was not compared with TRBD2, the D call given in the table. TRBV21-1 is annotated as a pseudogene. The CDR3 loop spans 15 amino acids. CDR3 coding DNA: TGTGCCAGGACCCCACCACCTAGCGGGAACTACGAGCAGTACTTC. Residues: CARTPPPSGNYEQYF.

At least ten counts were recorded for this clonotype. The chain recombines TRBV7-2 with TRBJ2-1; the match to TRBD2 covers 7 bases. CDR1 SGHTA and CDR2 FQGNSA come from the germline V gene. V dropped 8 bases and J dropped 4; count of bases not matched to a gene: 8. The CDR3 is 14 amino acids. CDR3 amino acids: CASFKRGSYNEQFF. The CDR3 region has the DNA TGTGCCAGCTTTAAGCGCGGGAGTTACAATGAGCAGTTCTTC.

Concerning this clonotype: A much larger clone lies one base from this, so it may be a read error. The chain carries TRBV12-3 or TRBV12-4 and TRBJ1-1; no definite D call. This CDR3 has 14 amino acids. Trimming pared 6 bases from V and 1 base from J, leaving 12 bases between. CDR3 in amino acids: CASRAIDKNTEAFF. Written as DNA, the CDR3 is TGTGCCAGCAGAGCAATTGACAAGAACACTGAAGCTTTCTTT.

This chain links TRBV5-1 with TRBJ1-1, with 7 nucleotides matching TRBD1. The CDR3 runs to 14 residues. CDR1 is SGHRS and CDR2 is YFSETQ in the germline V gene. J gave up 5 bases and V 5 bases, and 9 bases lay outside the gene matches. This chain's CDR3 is CASSSTGEGTEAFF. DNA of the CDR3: TGCGCCAGCAGTTCTACAGGGGAAGGGACTGAAGCTTTCTTT.

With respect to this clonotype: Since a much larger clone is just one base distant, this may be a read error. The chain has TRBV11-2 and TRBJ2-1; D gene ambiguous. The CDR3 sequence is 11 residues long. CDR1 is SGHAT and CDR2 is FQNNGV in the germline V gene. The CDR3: CSSSPRNEQFF. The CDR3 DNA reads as TGTTCCAGCAGCCCCCGCAATGAGCAGTTCTTC.

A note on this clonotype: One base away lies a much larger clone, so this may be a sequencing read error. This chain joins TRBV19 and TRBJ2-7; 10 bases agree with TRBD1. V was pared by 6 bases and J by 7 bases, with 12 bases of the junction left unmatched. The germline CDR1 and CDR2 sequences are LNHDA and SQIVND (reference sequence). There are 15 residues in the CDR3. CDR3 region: CASSTPGQGKVEQYF. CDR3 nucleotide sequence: TGTGCCAGTAGCACACCGGGACAGGGGAAGGTGGAGCAGTACTTC.

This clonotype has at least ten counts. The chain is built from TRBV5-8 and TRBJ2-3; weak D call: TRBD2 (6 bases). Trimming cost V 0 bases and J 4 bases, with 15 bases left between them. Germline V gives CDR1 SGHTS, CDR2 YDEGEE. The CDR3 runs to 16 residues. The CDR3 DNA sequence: TGTGCCAGCAGCTTGGGGGCACTAGCCCCCGCAGATACGCAGTATTTT. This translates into CASSLGALAPADTQYF.

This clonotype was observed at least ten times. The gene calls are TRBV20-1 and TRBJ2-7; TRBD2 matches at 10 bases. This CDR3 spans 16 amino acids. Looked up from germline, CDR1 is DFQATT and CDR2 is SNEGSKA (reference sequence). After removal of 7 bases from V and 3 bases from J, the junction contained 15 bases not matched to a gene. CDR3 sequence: CSEGKLAGVLGYEQYF. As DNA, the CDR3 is TGCAGTGAGGGGAAGCTAGCGGGAGTTTTGGGCTACGAGCAGTACTTC.

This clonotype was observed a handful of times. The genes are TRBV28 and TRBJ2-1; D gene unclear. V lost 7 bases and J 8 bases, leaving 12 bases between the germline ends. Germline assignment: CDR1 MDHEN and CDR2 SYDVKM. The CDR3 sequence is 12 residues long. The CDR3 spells CASTPRRDEQFF. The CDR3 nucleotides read TGTGCCAGCACCCCCCGCCGGGATGAGCAGTTCTTC. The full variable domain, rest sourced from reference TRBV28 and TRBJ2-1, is DVKVTQSSRYLVKRTGEKVFLECVQDMDHENMFWYRQDPGLGLRLIYFSYDVKMKEKGDIPEGYSVSREKKERFSLILESASTNQTSMYLCASTPRRDEQFFGPGTRLTVL.

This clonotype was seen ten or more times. The CDR3 nucleotides read TGCGCCAGCAGCTTAATGACAGGGCACCAGCCCCAGCATTTT. It specifies CASSLMTGHQPQHF. The chain joins TRBV5-1 to TRBJ1-5; 7 bases map to TRBD1. Germline lookup yields CDR1 SGHRS and CDR2 YFSETQ. The CDR3 spans 14 residues. V shed 2 bases, J shed 7 bases, and the junction held 6 bases outside the gene matches.

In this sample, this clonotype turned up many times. CDR3 region: CASSRGLEAFF. In DNA, the CDR3 is TGTGCCAGCAGCCGGGGATTGGAAGCTTTCTTT. V gene TRBV6-2 or TRBV6-3 combines with J gene TRBJ1-1; D is uncertain. Trimming removed 6 bases from V and 8 bases from J, with 10 bases in between. Germline V CDR1 and CDR2: MNHEY, SVGEGT. The length of the CDR3 is 11 residues.

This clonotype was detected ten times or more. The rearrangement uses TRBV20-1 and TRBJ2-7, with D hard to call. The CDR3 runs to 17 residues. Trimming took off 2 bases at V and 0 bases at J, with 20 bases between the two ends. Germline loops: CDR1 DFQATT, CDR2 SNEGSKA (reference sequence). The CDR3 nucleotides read TGCAGTGCTAGAAGATCCAGTGGAGTATTTACCTCCTACGAGCAGTACTTC. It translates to CSARRSSGVFTSYEQYF.

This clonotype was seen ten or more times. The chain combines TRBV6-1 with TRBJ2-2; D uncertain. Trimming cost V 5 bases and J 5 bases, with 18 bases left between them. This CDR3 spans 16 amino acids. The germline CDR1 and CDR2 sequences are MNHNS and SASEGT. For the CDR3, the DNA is TGTGCCAGCAGTCCAACGAGATTCCTATGGACCGGGGAGCTGTTTTTT. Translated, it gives CASSPTRFLWTGELFF.

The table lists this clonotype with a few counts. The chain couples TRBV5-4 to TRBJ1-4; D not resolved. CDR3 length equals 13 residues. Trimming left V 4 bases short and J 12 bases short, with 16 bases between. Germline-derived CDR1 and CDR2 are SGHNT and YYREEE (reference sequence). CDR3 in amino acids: CASSMTSFGELFF. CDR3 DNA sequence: TGTGCCAGCAGCATGACAAGCTTCGGGGAACTGTTTTTT.

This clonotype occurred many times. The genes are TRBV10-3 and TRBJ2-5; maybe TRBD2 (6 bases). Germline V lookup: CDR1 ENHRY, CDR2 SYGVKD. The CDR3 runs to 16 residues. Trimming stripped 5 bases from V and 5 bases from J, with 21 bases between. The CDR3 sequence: CAISPRQGGRGETQYF. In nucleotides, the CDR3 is TGTGCCATCAGTCCTCGACAAGGAGGCCGGGGGGAGACCCAGTACTTC.

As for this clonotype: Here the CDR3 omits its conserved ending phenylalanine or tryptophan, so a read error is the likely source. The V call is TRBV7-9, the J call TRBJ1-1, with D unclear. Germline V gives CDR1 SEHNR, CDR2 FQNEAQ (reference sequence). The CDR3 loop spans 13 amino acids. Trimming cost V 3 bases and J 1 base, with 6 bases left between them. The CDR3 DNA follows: TGTGCCAGCAGCTTGACTGCGAACACTGAAGCTTTCTCT. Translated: CASSLTANTEAFS.

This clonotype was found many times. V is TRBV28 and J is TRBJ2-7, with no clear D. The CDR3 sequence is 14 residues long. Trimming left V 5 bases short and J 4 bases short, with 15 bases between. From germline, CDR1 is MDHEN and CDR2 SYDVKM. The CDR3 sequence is CASSVQLTQYEQYF. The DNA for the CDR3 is TGTGCCAGCAGTGTACAACTGACACAATACGAGCAGTACTTC.

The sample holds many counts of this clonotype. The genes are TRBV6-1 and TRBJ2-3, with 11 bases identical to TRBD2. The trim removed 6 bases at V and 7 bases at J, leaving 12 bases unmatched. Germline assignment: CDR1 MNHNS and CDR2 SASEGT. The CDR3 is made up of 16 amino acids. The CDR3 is CASSNGLAGSPYTQYF. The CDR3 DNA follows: TGTGCCAGCAGCAACGGACTAGCGGGTAGCCCCTATACGCAGTATTTT.

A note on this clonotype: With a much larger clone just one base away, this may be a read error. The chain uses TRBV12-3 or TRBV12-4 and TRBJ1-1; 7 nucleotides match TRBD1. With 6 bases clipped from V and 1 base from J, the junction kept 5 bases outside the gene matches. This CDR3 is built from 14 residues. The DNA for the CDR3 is TGTGCCAGCAGCAGGGGGGCAGGGAACACTGAAGCTTTCTTT. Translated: CASSRGAGNTEAFF.

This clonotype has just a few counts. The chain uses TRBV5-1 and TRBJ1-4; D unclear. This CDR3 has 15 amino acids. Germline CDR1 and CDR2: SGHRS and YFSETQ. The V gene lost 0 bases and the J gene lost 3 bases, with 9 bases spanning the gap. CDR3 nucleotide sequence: TGCGCCAGCAGCTTGGATGGGTTATCTAATGAAAAACTGTTTTTT. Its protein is CASSLDGLSNEKLFF.

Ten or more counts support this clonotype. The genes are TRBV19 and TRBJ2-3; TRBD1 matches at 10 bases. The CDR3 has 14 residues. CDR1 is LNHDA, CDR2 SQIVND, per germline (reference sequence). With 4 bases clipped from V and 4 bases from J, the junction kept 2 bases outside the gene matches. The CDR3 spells CASSTGQGSDTQYF. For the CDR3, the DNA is TGTGCCAGTAGTACGGGACAGGGGTCAGATACGCAGTATTTT.

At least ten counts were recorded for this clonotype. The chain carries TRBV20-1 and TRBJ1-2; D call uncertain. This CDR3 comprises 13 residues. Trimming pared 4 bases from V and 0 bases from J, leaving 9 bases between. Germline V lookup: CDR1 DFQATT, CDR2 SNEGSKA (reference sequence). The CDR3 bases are TGCAGTGCTATTAAGGGTTCTAACTATGGCTACACCTTC. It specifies CSAIKGSNYGYTF.

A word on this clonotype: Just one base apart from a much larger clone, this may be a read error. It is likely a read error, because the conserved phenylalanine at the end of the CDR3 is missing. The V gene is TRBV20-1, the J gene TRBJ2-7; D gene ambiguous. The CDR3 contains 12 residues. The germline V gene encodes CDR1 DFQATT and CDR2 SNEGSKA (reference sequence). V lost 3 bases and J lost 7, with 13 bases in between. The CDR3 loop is CSASRTNLEQYL. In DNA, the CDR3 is TGCAGTGCTAGTCGGACCAACCTGGAGCAGTACTTA.

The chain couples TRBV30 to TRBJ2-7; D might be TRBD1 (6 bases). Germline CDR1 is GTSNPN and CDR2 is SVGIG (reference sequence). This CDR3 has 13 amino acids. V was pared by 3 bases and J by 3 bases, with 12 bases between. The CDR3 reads CAWSRTEIYEQYF. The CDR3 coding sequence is TGTGCCTGGAGCCGGACAGAAATCTACGAGCAGTACTTC.

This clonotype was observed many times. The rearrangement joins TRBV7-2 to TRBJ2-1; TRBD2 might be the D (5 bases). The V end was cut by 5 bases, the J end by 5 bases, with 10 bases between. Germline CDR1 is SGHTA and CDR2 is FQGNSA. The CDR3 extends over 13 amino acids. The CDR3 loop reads CASSMTTDNEQFF. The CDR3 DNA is TGTGCCAGCAGCATGACTACGGACAATGAGCAGTTCTTC. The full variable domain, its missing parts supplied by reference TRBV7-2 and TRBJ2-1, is GAGVSQSPSNKVTEKGKDVELRCDPISGHTALYWYRQSLGQGLEFLIYFQGNSAPDKSGLPSDRFSAERTGGSVSTLTIQRTQQEDSAVYLCASSMTTDNEQFFGPGTRLTVL.

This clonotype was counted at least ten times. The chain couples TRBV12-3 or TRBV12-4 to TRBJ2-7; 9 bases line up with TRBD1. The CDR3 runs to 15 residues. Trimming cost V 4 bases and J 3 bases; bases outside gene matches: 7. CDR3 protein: CASSSPGTGNYEQYF. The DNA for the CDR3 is TGTGCCAGCAGTTCACCCGGGACAGGGAACTACGAGCAGTACTTC.

The CDR3 nucleotides are TGCAGTGCTTCCTCCGTTGGCTACACCTTC. It is translated as CSASSVGYTF. The genes are TRBV20-1 and TRBJ1-2; D is undetermined. The CDR3 contains 10 residues. The V and J ends lost 5 bases and 7 bases respectively, with 8 bases between them. The germline V gene encodes CDR1 DFQATT and CDR2 SNEGSKA (reference sequence).

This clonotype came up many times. CDR3 protein: CASTRSSGELFF. CDR3 in DNA: TGTGCCAGCACCCGTAGCTCCGGGGAGCTGTTTTTT. V and J are TRBV12-3 or TRBV12-4 and TRBJ2-2; D gene unclear. V was cut by 7 bases and J by 6 bases, with 9 bases left in between. CDR3 length equals 12 residues.

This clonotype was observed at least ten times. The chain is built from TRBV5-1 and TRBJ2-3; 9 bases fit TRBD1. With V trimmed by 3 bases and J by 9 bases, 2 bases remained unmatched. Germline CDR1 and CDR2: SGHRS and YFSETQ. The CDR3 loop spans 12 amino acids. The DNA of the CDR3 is TGCGCCAGCAGCTGGACAGGGGACACGCAGTATTTT. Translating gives CASSWTGDTQYF.